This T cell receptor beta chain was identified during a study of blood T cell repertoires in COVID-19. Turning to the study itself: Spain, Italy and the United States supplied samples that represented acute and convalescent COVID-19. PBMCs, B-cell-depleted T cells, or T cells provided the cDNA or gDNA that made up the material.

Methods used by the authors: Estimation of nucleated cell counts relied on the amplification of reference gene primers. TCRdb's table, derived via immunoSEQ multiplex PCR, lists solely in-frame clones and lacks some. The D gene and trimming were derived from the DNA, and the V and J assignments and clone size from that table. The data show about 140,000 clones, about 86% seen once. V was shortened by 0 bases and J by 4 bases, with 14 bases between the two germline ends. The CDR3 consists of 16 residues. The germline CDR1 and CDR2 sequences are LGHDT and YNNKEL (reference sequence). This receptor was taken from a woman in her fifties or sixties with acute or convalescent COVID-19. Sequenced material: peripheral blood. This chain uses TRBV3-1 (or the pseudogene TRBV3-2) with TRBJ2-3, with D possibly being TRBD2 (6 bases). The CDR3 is CASSQDTAWGADTQYF. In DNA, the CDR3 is TGTGCCAGCAGCCAAGATACGGCGTGGGGGGCAGATACGCAGTATTTT.